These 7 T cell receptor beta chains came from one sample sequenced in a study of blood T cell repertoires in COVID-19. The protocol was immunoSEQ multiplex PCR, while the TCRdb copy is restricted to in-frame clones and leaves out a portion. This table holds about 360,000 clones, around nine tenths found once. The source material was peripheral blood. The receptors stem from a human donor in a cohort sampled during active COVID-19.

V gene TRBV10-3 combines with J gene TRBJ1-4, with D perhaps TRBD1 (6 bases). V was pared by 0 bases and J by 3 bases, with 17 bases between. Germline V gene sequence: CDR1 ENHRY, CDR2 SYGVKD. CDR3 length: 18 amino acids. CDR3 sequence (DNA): TGTGCCATCAGTGAGTCGGGACACCAGGGGTTAGCTAATGAAAAACTGTTTTTT. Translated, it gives CAISESGHQGLANEKLFF.

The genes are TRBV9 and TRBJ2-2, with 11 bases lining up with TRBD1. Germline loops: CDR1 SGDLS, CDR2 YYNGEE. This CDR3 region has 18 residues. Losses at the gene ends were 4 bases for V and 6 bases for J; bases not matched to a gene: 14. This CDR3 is CASSPSAGQGVVAGELFF. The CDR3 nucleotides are TGTGCCAGCAGCCCCTCCGCGGGACAGGGGGTAGTGGCCGGGGAGCTGTTTTTT.

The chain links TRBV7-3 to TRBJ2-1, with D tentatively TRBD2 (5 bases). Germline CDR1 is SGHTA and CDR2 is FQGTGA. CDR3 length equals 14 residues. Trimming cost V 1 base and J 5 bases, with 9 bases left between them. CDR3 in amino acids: CASSLNSGDNEQFF. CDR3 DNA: TGTGCCAGCAGCTTAAATTCCGGGGACAATGAGCAGTTCTTC.

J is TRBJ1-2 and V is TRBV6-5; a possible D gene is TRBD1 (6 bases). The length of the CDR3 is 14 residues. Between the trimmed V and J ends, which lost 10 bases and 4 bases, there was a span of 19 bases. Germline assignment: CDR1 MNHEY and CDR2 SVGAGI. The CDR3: CANELLQGIYGYTF. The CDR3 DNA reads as TGTGCCAACGAACTCCTACAGGGAATCTATGGCTACACCTTC.

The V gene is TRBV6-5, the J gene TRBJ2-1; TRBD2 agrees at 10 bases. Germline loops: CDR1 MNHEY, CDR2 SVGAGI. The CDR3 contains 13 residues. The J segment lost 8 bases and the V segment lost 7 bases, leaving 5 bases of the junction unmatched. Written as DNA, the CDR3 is TGTGCCAGCAAAATAGCGGGAGGCGATGAGCAGTTCTTC. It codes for CASKIAGGDEQFF.

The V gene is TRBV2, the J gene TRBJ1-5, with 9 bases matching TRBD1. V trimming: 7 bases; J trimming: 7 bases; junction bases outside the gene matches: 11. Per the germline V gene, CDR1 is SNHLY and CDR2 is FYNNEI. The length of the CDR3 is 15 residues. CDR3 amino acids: CASTPGDRVRQPQHF. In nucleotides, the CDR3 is TGTGCCAGCACCCCCGGGGACAGGGTAAGACAGCCCCAGCATTTT.

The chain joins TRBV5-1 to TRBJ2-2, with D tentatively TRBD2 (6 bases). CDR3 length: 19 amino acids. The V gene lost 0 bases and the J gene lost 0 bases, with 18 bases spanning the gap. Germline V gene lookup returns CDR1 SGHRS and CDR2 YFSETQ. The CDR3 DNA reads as TGCGCCAGCAGCTTGGAGGGAGGTGTCGCGGGGTCGAACACCGGGGAGCTGTTTTTT. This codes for CASSLEGGVAGSNTGELFF.